The TCR beta chain under discussion was sequenced for a study of glioma-infiltrating T cells. General study findings and limits: CDR3 overlap between tissue and blood was very small. Non-neoplastic patients had below-expected tissue-blood divergence, while all gliomas exceeded expectation.

TCR alpha and beta CDR3 regions were amplified from RNA using iRepertoire nested multiplex PCR. One-step reverse transcription and amplification started from around 100-400 ng of tissue mRNA or PBMC total RNA. TCRdb called the multiplex PCR reads again in MiXCR, with one record for every CDR3 protein. The table has about 140,000 distinct CDR3 sequences, around 40% seen once. With respect to this clonotype: Its antigen is not identified.

Germline V gene sequence: CDR1 SEHNR, CDR2 FQNEAQ (reference sequence). Trimming removed 1 base from V and 5 bases from J, with 6 bases in between. CDR3 length: 13 residues. The chain employs TRBV7-9 and TRBJ2-1; unclear D gene. The clonotype was recovered from a human donor with low-grade glioma or glioblastoma, undergoing nonglioma brain surgery, or in good health (not recorded which). The sample comprised glioma tissue, nonneoplastic brain tissue, or PBMCs (not recorded which). For the CDR3, the DNA is TGTGCCAGCAGCTTAGTGTTTGACAATGAGCAGTTCTTC. Its protein product is CASSLVFDNEQFF.